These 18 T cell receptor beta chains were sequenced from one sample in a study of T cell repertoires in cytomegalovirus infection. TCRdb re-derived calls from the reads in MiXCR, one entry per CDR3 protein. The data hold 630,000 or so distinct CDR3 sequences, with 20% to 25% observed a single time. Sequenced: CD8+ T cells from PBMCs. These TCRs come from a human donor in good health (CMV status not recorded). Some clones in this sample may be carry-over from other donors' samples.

The CDR3, as DNA: TGTGCCAGCAGCGCGGACGGGAGCGGGGAGACCCAGTACTTC. Translated: CASSADGSGETQYF. The chain has TRBV7-9 and TRBJ2-5, with D maybe TRBD2 (6 bases). V lost 5 bases and J lost 5, with 15 bases in between. Looked up from germline, CDR1 is SEHNR and CDR2 is FQNEAQ (reference sequence). This CDR3 contains 14 residues.

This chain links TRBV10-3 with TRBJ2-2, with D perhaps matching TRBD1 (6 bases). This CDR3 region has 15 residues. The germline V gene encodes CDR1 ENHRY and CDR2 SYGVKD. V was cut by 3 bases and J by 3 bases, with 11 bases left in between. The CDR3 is CAISDPDRYTGELFF. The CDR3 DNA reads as TGTGCCATCAGTGACCCCGACAGGTACACCGGGGAGCTGTTTTTT.

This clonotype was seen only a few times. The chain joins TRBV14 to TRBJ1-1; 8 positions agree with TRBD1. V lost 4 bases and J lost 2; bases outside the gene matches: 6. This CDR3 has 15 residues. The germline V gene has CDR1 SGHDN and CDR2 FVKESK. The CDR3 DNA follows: TGTGCCAGCAGCCCCTGGGACAGGCTAAACACTGAAGCTTTCTTT. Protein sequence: CASSPWDRLNTEAFF.

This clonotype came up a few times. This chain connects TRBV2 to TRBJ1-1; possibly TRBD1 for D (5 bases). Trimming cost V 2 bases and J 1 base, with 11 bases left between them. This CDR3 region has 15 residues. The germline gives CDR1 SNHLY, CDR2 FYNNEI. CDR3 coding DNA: TGTGCCAGCAGTGAATCCTGGGGGAGGAACACTGAAGCTTTCTTT. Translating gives CASSESWGRNTEAFF.

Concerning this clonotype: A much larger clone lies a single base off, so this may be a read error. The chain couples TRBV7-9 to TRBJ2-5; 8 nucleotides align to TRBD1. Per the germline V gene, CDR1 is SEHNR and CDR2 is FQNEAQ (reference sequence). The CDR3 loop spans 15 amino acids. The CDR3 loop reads CAGSPFGQGRETQYF. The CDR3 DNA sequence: TGTGCCGGCAGCCCCTTCGGACAGGGACGTGAGACCCAGTACTTC.

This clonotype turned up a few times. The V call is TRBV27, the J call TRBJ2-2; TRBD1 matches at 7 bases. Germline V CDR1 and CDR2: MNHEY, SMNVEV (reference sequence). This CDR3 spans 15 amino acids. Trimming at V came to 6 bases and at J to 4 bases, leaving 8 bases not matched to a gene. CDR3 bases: TGTGCCAGCAGCATAAGGACAGGTGGCACCGGGGAGCTGTTTTTT. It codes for CASSIRTGGTGELFF.

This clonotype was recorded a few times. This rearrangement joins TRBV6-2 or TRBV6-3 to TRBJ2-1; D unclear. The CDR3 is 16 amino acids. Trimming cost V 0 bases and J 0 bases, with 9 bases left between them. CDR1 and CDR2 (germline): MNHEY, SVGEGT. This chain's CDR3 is CASSYSPESSYNEQFF. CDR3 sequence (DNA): TGTGCCAGCAGTTACTCGCCGGAGAGCTCCTACAATGAGCAGTTCTTC.

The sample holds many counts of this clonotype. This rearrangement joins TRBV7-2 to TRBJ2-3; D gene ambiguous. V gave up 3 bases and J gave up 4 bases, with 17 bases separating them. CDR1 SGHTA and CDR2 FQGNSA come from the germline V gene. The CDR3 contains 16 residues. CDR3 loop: CASSFYQEPPPDTQYF. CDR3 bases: TGTGCCAGCAGCTTCTATCAGGAGCCGCCCCCAGATACGCAGTATTTT.

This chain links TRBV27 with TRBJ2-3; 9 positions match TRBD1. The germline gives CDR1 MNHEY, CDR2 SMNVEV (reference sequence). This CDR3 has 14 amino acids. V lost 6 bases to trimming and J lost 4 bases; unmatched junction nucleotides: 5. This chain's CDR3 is CASRLTGGPDTQYF. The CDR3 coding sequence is TGTGCCAGCAGGCTTACAGGGGGCCCAGATACGCAGTATTTT.

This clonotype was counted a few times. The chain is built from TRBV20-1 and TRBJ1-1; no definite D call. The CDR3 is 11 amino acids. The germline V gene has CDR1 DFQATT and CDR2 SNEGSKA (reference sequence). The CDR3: CRYSSGTEAFF. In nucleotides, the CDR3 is TGCAGGTATTCCAGTGGGACTGAAGCTTTCTTT.

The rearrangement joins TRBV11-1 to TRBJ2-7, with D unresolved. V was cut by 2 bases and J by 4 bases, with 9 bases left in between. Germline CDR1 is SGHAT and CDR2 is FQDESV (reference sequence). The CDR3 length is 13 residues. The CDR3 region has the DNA TGTGCCAGCAGCTTAATAGCAAATTACGAGCAGTACTTC. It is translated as CASSLIANYEQYF.

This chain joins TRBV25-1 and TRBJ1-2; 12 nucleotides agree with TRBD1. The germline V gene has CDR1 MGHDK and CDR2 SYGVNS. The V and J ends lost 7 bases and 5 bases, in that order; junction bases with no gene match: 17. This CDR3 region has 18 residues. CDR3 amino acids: CASKLRWDRGLGGYGYTF. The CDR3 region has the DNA TGTGCCAGCAAGCTGCGGTGGGACAGGGGGCTAGGGGGATATGGCTACACCTTC.

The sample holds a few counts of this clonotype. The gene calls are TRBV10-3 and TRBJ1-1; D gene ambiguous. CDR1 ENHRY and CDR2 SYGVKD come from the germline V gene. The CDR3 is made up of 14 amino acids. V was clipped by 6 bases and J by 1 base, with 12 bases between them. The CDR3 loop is CAIRTGEKNTEAFF. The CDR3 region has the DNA TGTGCCATCAGAACGGGAGAAAAGAACACTGAAGCTTTCTTT.

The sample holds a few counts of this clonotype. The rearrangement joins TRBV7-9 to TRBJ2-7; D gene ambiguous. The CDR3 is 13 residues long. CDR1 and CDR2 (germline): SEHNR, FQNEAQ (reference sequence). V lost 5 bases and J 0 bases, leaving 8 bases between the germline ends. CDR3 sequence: CASSTRTSYEQYF. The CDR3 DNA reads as TGTGCCAGCAGCACACGTACCTCCTACGAGCAGTACTTC. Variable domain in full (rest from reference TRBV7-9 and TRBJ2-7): DTGVSQNPRHKITKRGQNVTFRCDPISEHNRLYWYRQTLGQGPEFLTYFQNEAQLEKSRLLSDRFSAERPKGSFSTLEIQRTEQGDSAMYLCASSTRTSYEQYFGPGTRLTVT.

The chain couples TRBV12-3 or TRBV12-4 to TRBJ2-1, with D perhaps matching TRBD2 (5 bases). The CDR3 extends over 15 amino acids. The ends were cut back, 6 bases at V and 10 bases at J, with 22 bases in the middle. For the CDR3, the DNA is TGTGCCAGCAGCGACGAAGGACTCCGATTCGCCGAGCAGTTCTTC. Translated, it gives CASSDEGLRFAEQFF.

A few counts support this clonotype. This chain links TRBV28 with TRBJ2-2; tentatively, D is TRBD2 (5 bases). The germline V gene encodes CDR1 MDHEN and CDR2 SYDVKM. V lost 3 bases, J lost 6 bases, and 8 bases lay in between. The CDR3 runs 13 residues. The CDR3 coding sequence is TGTGCCAGCAGTTTTGGGAGAGCCGGGGAGCTGTTTTTT. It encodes CASSFGRAGELFF.

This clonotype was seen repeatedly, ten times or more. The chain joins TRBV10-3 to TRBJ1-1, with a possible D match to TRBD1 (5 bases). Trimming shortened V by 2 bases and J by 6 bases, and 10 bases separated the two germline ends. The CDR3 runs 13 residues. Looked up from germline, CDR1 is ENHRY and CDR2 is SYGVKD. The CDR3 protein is CAISEGTWPEAFF. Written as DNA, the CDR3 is TGTGCCATCAGTGAGGGGACGTGGCCTGAAGCTTTCTTT.

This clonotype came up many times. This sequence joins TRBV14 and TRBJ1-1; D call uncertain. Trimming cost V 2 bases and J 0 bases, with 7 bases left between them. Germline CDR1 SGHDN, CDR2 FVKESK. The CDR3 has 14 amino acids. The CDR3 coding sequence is TGTGCCAGCAGCCAAAGCAGGATGAACACTGAAGCTTTCTTT. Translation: CASSQSRMNTEAFF.